The clone carrying this T cell receptor (beta chain) was detected only once. The antigen is unknown. The data were obtained in a study of cytomegalovirus exposure and HLA in healthy donors. Whole-study findings and limits: Most TCR sequences were uncommon, yet certain public TCRs appeared in many donors. Indistinguishable V segments, including TRBV6-2 and TRBV6-3, were excluded. Specificity of a few CMV-associated chains for CMV antigens was verified in vitro. Analyses of presence/absence relied on an assumption of roughly uniform sequencing depth across donors.

This PCR relied on a set of 60 Vbeta primers and 13 Jbeta primers. Assay: immunoSEQ multiplex PCR; the TCRdb copy retains only in-frame clones and omits some. The sample includes 110,000 or so clones, around 77% of them seen just once. The CDR3 sequence is 16 residues long. CDR1 LNHDA and CDR2 SQIVND come from the germline V gene (reference sequence). Trimming removed 7 bases from V and 5 bases from J; junction bases left unmatched: 17. The chain is built from TRBV19 and TRBJ2-7; TRBD2 matches 7 bases. The source is a young woman in good health and CMV-seropositive. Material for sequencing was PBMCs. The CDR3 DNA reads TGTGCCAGTACTCAGGGAGGGTGGTCGAATTCCCACGAGCAGTACTTC. Translating gives CASTQGGWSNSHEQYF.